The 9 T cell receptor beta chains below were found in one sample sequenced in a study of blood T cell repertoires in COVID-19. Method: immunoSEQ multiplex PCR; TCRdb's copy keeps in-frame clones and lacks some. Of 90,000 to 120,000 clones in the sample, about 75% were seen once. Specimen: peripheral blood. Every receptor here comes from a man older than 75 with acute or convalescent COVID-19.

This clone turned up a few times. This chain connects TRBV27 to TRBJ2-5, with D possibly TRBD2 on 5 matching bases. This CDR3 has 14 residues. Germline assignment: CDR1 MNHEY and CDR2 SMNVEV (reference sequence). V was clipped by 5 bases and J by 2 bases, with 12 bases between them. The CDR3 DNA follows: TGTGCCAGCAGTACCCATTGGGAGCAAGAGACCCAGTACTTC. Translated: CASSTHWEQETQYF.

The chain recombines TRBV5-1 with TRBJ1-4; TRBD1 is a possible D gene (6 bases). V lost 0 bases, J lost 0 bases, and 9 bases lay in between. The CDR3 extends over 16 amino acids. Germline CDR1 and CDR2: SGHRS and YFSETQ. The CDR3 region is CASSLGGQATNEKLFF. CDR3 sequence (DNA): TGCGCCAGCAGCTTGGGGGGGCAGGCAACTAATGAAAAACTGTTTTTT.

Of note for this clone: This may be a read error: a much more frequent sequence differs by one nucleotide. The chain joins TRBV7-9 to TRBJ2-7; D unresolved. Germline V gene data show CDR1 as SEHNR and CDR2 as FQNEAQ (reference sequence). V was clipped by 1 base and J by 6 bases, with 7 bases between them. The length of the CDR3 is 12 residues. In DNA form, the CDR3 reads TGTGCCAGCAGCTTAGGTCCGGGCGAGCAGTACTTC. Encoded protein: CASSLGPGEQYF.

V is TRBV19 and J is TRBJ1-5; no clear D gene. This CDR3 region has 14 residues. V shed 1 base and J shed 7 bases, with 11 bases lying between them. Germline CDR1 and CDR2: LNHDA and SQIVND (reference sequence). The CDR3 DNA reads TGTGCCAGTAGTATAGGCGGGGTGGGCCAGCCCCAGCATTTT. It specifies CASSIGGVGQPQHF. The full variable domain, its missing parts supplied by reference TRBV19 and TRBJ1-5, is DGGITQSPKYLFRKEGQNVTLSCEQNLNHDAMYWYRQDPGQGLRLIYYSQIVNDFQKGDIAEGYSVSREKKESFPLTVTSAQKNPTAFYLCASSIGGVGQPQHFGDGTRLSIL.

CDR3 loop: CASSLVDDAGFGGYTF. CDR3 bases: TGTGCCAGCAGCTTGGTCGACGACGCGGGGTTTGGTGGCTACACCTTC. The chain couples TRBV5-5 to TRBJ1-2; no clear D gene. V was pared by 0 bases and J by 7 bases, with 19 bases between. Germline V gives CDR1 SGHKS, CDR2 YYEKEE (reference sequence). This CDR3 has 16 amino acids.

DNA for the CDR3: TGTGCCAGCAGTGAAATGGGACAGGGGGAAGGCGAGCAGTACTTC. This translates into CASSEMGQGEGEQYF. The chain employs TRBV6-1 and TRBJ2-7; 11 nucleotides agree with TRBD1. The CDR3 has 15 residues. V dropped 2 bases and J dropped 6; count of bases not matched to a gene: 6. CDR1 and CDR2 from the germline V gene are MNHNS and SASEGT.

The chain is built from TRBV2 and TRBJ1-5, with TRBD1 matching over 8 bases. The CDR3 totals 14 residues. Trimming cost V 6 bases and J 4 bases; bases outside gene matches: 5. Germline CDR1 reads SNHLY; CDR2 reads FYNNEI. The CDR3 DNA is TGTGCCAGCAGGTCGGACAGGGAGAATCAGCCCCAGCATTTT. Protein sequence: CASRSDRENQPQHF.

The chain links TRBV12-3 or TRBV12-4 to TRBJ1-2, with D possibly matching TRBD1 (5 bases). This CDR3 is built from 13 residues. Trimming took 6 bases from V and 7 from J, leaving 15 bases between them. The CDR3 region is CASSLTVDAGYTF. As DNA, the CDR3 is TGTGCCAGCAGCCTGACAGTGGATGCTGGCTACACCTTC.

The chain recombines TRBV28 with TRBJ2-3; the D is unclear. V gave up 3 bases and J gave up 1 base, with 8 bases separating them. This CDR3 spans 14 amino acids. Germline V gene sequence: CDR1 MDHEN, CDR2 SYDVKM. The DNA of the CDR3 is TGTGCCAGCAGTTTTGTCTTAGGCACAGATACGCAGTATTTT. It encodes CASSFVLGTDTQYF.